These T cell receptor beta chains were read from a single sample in a study of blood T cells in healthy people across ages. In TCRdb, the 5' RACE reads were re-called with MiXCR into one record per CDR3 protein. The data hold about 680,000 distinct CDR3 sequences, with about half observed a single time. The sequencing sample was made of blood. The receptors originated from a woman aged 60-70 years in good health. Each CDR3 is given with its conserved first and last residue. A D gene is named only where the DNA matches it firmly. A clone size is listed for some rows: how often the clone was seen (once, few, many), or a class if it is expanded.

clone_size d_call j_call v_call cdr3_aa cdr3_nt
. TRBD2 TRBJ2-5 TRBV6-2/TRBV6-3 CASSMTSGGITEQYF TGTGCCAGCAGTATGACTAGCGGTGGTATCACTGAGCAGTACTTC
few . TRBJ2-3 TRBV28 CASAGPPTDTQYF TGTGCCAGCGCCGGACCTCCCACAGATACGCAGTATTTT
. . TRBJ2-2 TRBV4-2 CASSQGANDGELFF TGTGCCAGCAGCCAAGGCGCTAATGACGGGGAGCTGTTTTTT
. . TRBJ1-2 TRBV6-2/TRBV6-3 CASSYAKIPRDYGYTF TGTGCCAGCAGTTACGCGAAGATTCCCAGGGACTATGGCTACACCTTC
. . TRBJ2-7 TRBV10-3 CAIRDMEIGGNEQYF TGTGCCATCAGAGACATGGAGATAGGGGGAAACGAGCAGTACTTC
few . TRBJ2-5 TRBV5-4 CASSLSDGETQYF TGTGCCAGCAGTTTATCAGATGGGGAGACCCAGTACTTC
. . TRBJ2-3 TRBV29-1 CSVVPTDTQYF TGCAGCGTTGTGCCCACAGATACGCAGTATTTT
. . TRBJ1-1 TRBV7-2 CASSVTGTTEAFF TGTGCCAGCAGTGTAACAGGGACCACTGAAGCTTTCTTT
few . TRBJ2-7 TRBV7-2 CASSFYDMRGYEQYF TGTGCCAGCAGCTTTTATGACATGAGGGGCTACGAGCAGTACTTC
. . TRBJ2-3 TRBV7-3 CASSSGLIGTDTQYF TGTGCCAGCAGCTCCGGACTAATCGGCACAGATACGCAGTATTTT
. TRBD1 TRBJ1-4 TRBV28 CASSLPRGQGNEKLFF TGTGCCAGCAGTTTACCCCGAGGACAGGGAAACGAAAAACTGTTTTTT
. TRBD2 TRBJ2-2 TRBV12-3/TRBV12-4 CASKRDLGLAGGPKTGELFF TGTGCCAGCAAGCGAGATCTAGGACTAGCGGGAGGGCCCAAAACCGGGGAGCTGTTTTTT
few . TRBJ1-1 TRBV10-3 CAINRAARWDTEAFF TGTGCCATCAATCGGGCAGCCCGGTGGGACACTGAAGCTTTCTTT
. . TRBJ1-4 TRBV20-1 CSARDRGGQEKLFF TGCAGTGCTAGAGATCGGGGAGGGCAGGAAAAACTGTTTTTT
. TRBD1 TRBJ2-1 TRBV7-3 CASSSQGAADYNEQFF TGTGCCAGCAGCTCTCAGGGGGCAGCCGACTACAATGAGCAGTTCTTC
. . TRBJ2-5 TRBV27 CASSSLKGGQETQYF TGTGCCAGCAGTAGCCTTAAAGGGGGCCAAGAGACCCAGTACTTC
few . TRBJ2-5 TRBV12-3/TRBV12-4 CASSSRDTETQYF TGTGCCAGCAGCTCACGGGACACAGAGACCCAGTACTTC
. . TRBJ2-3 TRBV5-6 CASAQPFRASTDTQYF TGTGCCAGCGCCCAACCCTTCCGCGCGAGCACAGATACGCAGTATTTT
. TRBD2 TRBJ2-1 TRBV7-2 CASSLAPSGSGNEQFF TGTGCCAGCAGCTTAGCGCCTAGCGGGAGTGGAAATGAGCAGTTCTTC
. . TRBJ2-7 TRBV7-8 CASSPSTYEYEQYF TGTGCCAGCAGCCCCTCGACCTACGAGTACGAGCAGTACTTC
. . TRBJ2-5 TRBV29-1 CSVTRGIETQYF TGCAGCGTTACCAGGGGAATCGAGACCCAGTACTTC
. TRBD1 TRBJ2-7 TRBV7-9 CASSTTQRGRTYEQYF TGTGCCAGCAGTACAACTCAAAGGGGGCGAACCTACGAGCAGTACTTC
once TRBD1 TRBJ1-2 TRBV12-3/TRBV12-4 CASKPGEGQGYYGYTF TGTGCCAGCAAACCGGGGGAGGGACAGGGATACTATGGCTACACCTTC
. TRBD2 TRBJ2-7 TRBV7-3 CASSPGTTREQYF TGTGCCAGCAGCCCCGGGACTACCCGCGAGCAGTACTTC
few . TRBJ2-4 TRBV20-1 CSASHNNIQYF TGCAGTGCTAGTCACAACAACATTCAGTACTTC
. . TRBJ1-1 TRBV3-1 CASSPLSPFGAFF TGTGCCAGCAGCCCGCTTTCCCCTTTCGGAGCTTTCTTT
. TRBD2 TRBJ2-3 TRBV20-1 CSASWTSGVTDTQYF TGCAGTGCTAGTTGGACTAGCGGGGTCACAGATACGCAGTATTTT
. . TRBJ2-7 TRBV19 CASSVSRQSYEQYF TGTGCCAGTAGTGTCTCCCGACAGAGTTACGAGCAGTACTTC
many . TRBJ2-3 TRBV7-6 CASSVQDTQYF TGTGCCAGCAGCGTGCAGGATACGCAGTATTTT
once . TRBJ1-1 TRBV21-1 CASSTRQGNTEAFF TGTGCCAGCAGCACGCGACAGGGGAACACTGAAGCTTTCTTT
many TRBD2 TRBJ2-3 TRBV20-1 CSARGLAGILTTDTQYF TGCAGTGCTAGAGGGCTAGCGGGGATACTAACCACAGATACGCAGTATTTT
few TRBD1 TRBJ2-5 TRBV28 CASSFPIGQGAGETQYF TGTGCCAGCAGTTTCCCGATTGGACAGGGGGCTGGGGAGACCCAGTACTTC
. . TRBJ2-4 TRBV4-1 CASSQDKILMAKNIQYF TGCGCCAGCAGCCAAGACAAGATTCTGATGGCCAAAAACATTCAGTACTTC
. TRBD1 TRBJ2-2 TRBV7-2 CASSPRVKGQGPTGELFF TGTGCCAGCAGTCCTAGGGTGAAGGGACAGGGACCCACCGGGGAGCTGTTTTTT
. . TRBJ2-5 TRBV7-9 CASSLTSATQYF TGTGCCAGCAGCTTGACCTCGGCGACCCAGTACTTC
. . TRBJ2-2 TRBV5-1 CASSHISTGELFF TGCGCCAGCAGCCACATATCCACCGGGGAGCTGTTTTTT
once . TRBJ2-1 TRBV20-1 CSARDGGVGYNEQFF TGCAGTGCTAGAGACGGCGGGGTGGGGTACAATGAGCAGTTCTTC
few TRBD2 TRBJ2-1 TRBV7-3 CASSFPGLGFNEQFF TGTGCCAGCAGCTTTCCGGGACTAGGATTCAATGAGCAGTTCTTC
few TRBD2 TRBJ2-1 TRBV7-3 CASSLWSSGRDEQFF TGTGCCAGCAGCTTATGGTCTAGCGGGAGGGATGAGCAGTTCTTC
. TRBD2 TRBJ2-1 TRBV5-1 CASSLEGTSLNEQFF TGCGCCAGCAGCTTGGAGGGGACTAGTTTGAATGAGCAGTTCTTC
many TRBD1 TRBJ1-4 TRBV7-9 CASRSDRGGEKLFF TGTGCCAGCAGATCGGACAGGGGTGGTGAAAAACTGTTTTTT
. TRBD1 TRBJ2-7 TRBV12-3/TRBV12-4 CASRGRQGAYEQYF TGTGCCAGCAGGGGAAGACAGGGGGCCTACGAGCAGTACTTC